This entry lists 18 T cell receptor beta chains sequenced from one sample in a study of Graves' ophthalmopathy and Graves' hyperthyroidism. RNA served as the template for amplifying TCR beta CDR3 regions. RT-PCR with HTBI primers came first, then second-round multiplex PCR. TCRdb used MiXCR to reprocess the multiplex PCR reads, holding one entry per CDR3 protein. The top ten hold roughly 7.4% of the sample, which has 620,000 or so distinct CDR3 sequences, 22% seen once. Sequences were obtained from peripheral blood. Receptors were obtained from a woman aged 18-35 years with stable Graves' hyperthyroidism. Some clones in this sample may be carry-over from other donors' samples.

This chain links TRBV28 with TRBJ2-7, with D perhaps matching TRBD1 or TRBD2 (5 bases each). The CDR3 consists of 15 residues. From germline, CDR1 is MDHEN and CDR2 SYDVKM. V was shortened by 6 bases and J by 4 bases, with 19 bases between the two germline ends. The CDR3 here is CASSSRRQGRYEQYF. The CDR3 DNA reads as TGTGCCAGCAGCTCCCGCCGCCAGGGACGGTACGAGCAGTACTTC. Together with reference TRBV28 and TRBJ2-7, the CDR3 gives the full variable domain: DVKVTQSSRYLVKRTGEKVFLECVQDMDHENMFWYRQDPGLGLRLIYFSYDVKMKEKGDIPEGYSVSREKKERFSLILESASTNQTSMYLCASSSRRQGRYEQYFGPGTRLTVT.

This clonotype was seen at least ten times. The rearrangement joins TRBV12-3 or TRBV12-4 to TRBJ2-5, with TRBD2 matching 10 bases. V lost 3 bases and J lost 2; bases outside the gene matches: 3. The CDR3 length is 15 residues. CDR3 amino acids: CASSFASGRQETQYF. CDR3 bases: TGTGCCAGCAGTTTCGCTAGCGGGAGACAAGAGACCCAGTACTTC.

V and J are TRBV29-1 and TRBJ2-5; no clear D gene. Between the trimmed V and J ends, which lost 6 bases and 4 bases, there was a span of 15 bases. In germline, CDR1 is SQVTM, CDR2 ANQGSEA. The CDR3 totals 13 residues. CDR3 sequence (DNA): TGCAGCGTAACACCACTCCAGTCAGAGACCCAGTACTTC. This sequence encodes CSVTPLQSETQYF.

In its sample, this clonotype was seen a few times. V and J are TRBV29-1 and TRBJ2-2, with a possible D match to TRBD1 (5 bases). The V end was cut by 5 bases, the J end by 6 bases, with 13 bases between. This CDR3 comprises 13 residues. Germline CDR1 SQVTM, CDR2 ANQGSEA. For the CDR3, the DNA is TGCAGCGTTCAGCTCAGGGTTCCCGGGGAGCTGTTTTTT. Translating it yields CSVQLRVPGELFF.

This clonotype was seen more than once but under ten times. The J gene is TRBJ2-5, the V gene TRBV11-2; 12 bases match TRBD1. The CDR3 runs 16 residues. Unmatched junction bases numbered 6, after V lost 2 bases and J lost 5 bases. CDR1 is SGHAT and CDR2 is FQNNGV in the germline V gene. CDR3 sequence: CASSLYGTGGLETQYF. In DNA, the CDR3 is TGTGCCAGCAGCTTATATGGGACAGGGGGCTTGGAGACCCAGTACTTC.

This clonotype was counted many times. J is TRBJ2-7 and V is TRBV20-1; 8 bases fit TRBD1. V shed 3 bases, J shed 5 bases, and the junction held 9 bases outside the gene matches. In germline, CDR1 is DFQATT, CDR2 SNEGSKA (reference sequence). This CDR3 has 14 amino acids. Here the CDR3 DNA reads TGCAGTGCTAGGAGAACTGGACAGGGAAACGAGCAGTACTTC. Translation: CSARRTGQGNEQYF.

The CDR3 is CASSEVLRYGYTF. DNA of the CDR3: TGTGCCAGCAGTGAGGTTCTCCGATATGGCTACACCTTC. This rearrangement joins TRBV6-1 to TRBJ1-2, with D hard to call. There are 13 residues in the CDR3. Germline V gene lookup returns CDR1 MNHNS and CDR2 SASEGT. Trimming took off 3 bases at V and 5 bases at J, with 10 bases between the two ends.

The table lists this clonotype with many counts. V gene TRBV19 combines with J gene TRBJ1-1, with a weak D call TRBD1 (5 bases). CDR1 is LNHDA, CDR2 SQIVND, per germline (reference sequence). This CDR3 has 13 amino acids. V gave up 7 bases and J gave up 3 bases, with 12 bases separating them. CDR3 coding DNA: TGTGCCAGTAATCAGGGTTGGGACACTGAAGCTTTCTTT. Translation: CASNQGWDTEAFF.

The chain links TRBV3-1 to TRBJ2-2, with D perhaps TRBD1 or TRBD2 (6 bases each). Per germline, CDR1 LGHDT and CDR2 YNNKEL (reference sequence). This CDR3 contains 17 residues. With 4 bases removed from V and 7 bases from J, the gap between germline ends came to 22 bases. The CDR3 region is CASSPLLGGRDIGELFF. The CDR3 bases are TGTGCCAGCAGCCCTTTATTAGGGGGGCGGGACATCGGGGAGCTGTTTTTT.

The rearrangement links TRBV6-5 to TRBJ1-2; D is undetermined. V was pared by 2 bases and J by 3 bases, with 7 bases between. The CDR3 sequence is 13 residues long. The germline CDR1 and CDR2 sequences are MNHEY and SVGAGI. CDR3 nucleotide sequence: TGTGCCAGCAGTTACGACACCTACTATGGCTACACCTTC. This gives the protein CASSYDTYYGYTF.

This clonotype was seen at least ten times. V and J are TRBV2 and TRBJ1-5; D is perhaps TRBD1 (6 bases). The CDR3 extends over 15 amino acids. CDR1 SNHLY and CDR2 FYNNEI come from the germline V gene. V lost 4 bases, J lost 7 bases, and 17 bases lay in between. CDR3 DNA sequence: TGTGCCAGCAGTGTCGGCAGGGGTAATAGCCAGCCCCAGCATTTT. It specifies CASSVGRGNSQPQHF. The full variable domain, its missing parts supplied by reference TRBV2 and TRBJ1-5, is EPEVTQTPSHQVTQMGQEVILRCVPISNHLYFYWYRQILGQKVEFLVSFYNNEISEKSEIFDDQFSVERPDGSNFTLKIRSTKLEDSAMYFCASSVGRGNSQPQHFGDGTRLSIL.

This clonotype was counted only a few times. CDR3 DNA sequence: TGCGCCAGCAGCTTGGGGGCGTTTCAGCCCCAGCATTTT. Protein sequence: CASSLGAFQPQHF. The chain recombines TRBV5-1 with TRBJ1-5, with D unclear. This CDR3 region has 13 residues. CDR1 SGHRS and CDR2 YFSETQ come from the germline V gene. Trimming took 0 bases from V and 6 from J, leaving 7 bases between them.

The count of this clonotype is one. This chain uses TRBV6-5 with TRBJ1-5, with D maybe TRBD1 (6 bases). Trimming removed 5 bases from V and 4 bases from J, with 15 bases in between. The length of the CDR3 is 15 residues. Germline V gene sequence: CDR1 MNHEY, CDR2 SVGAGI. CDR3 protein: CASSNLRGANQPQHF. DNA of the CDR3: TGTGCCAGCAGTAACTTGAGGGGGGCGAATCAGCCCCAGCATTTT.

This clonotype has more than one count but fewer than ten. The chain joins TRBV15 to TRBJ2-5; no clear D. Deletions cut 3 bases from V and 5 bases from J, with 13 bases between. CDR1 is LNHNV, CDR2 YYDKDF, per germline (reference sequence). The CDR3 has 14 amino acids. In DNA form, the CDR3 reads TGTGCCACCAGCAGCTCTATCATAGGGGAGACCCAGTACTTC. It encodes CATSSSIIGETQYF.

This clonotype was seen a few times. CDR3 region: CSARDRDRGIHEQYF. CDR3 nucleotide sequence: TGCAGTGCTAGGGACCGGGACAGGGGGATCCACGAGCAGTACTTC. This rearrangement joins TRBV20-1 to TRBJ2-7; 11 positions agree with TRBD1. The junction had 9 bases not matched to a gene; V was cut back by 3 bases and J by 5 bases. CDR1 is DFQATT and CDR2 is SNEGSKA in the germline V gene (reference sequence). The CDR3 is 15 residues long.

The chain recombines TRBV3-1 with TRBJ1-2; 8 positions match TRBD1. The CDR3 spans 13 residues. The J segment lost 8 bases and the V segment lost 4 bases, leaving 6 bases of the junction unmatched. Germline lookup yields CDR1 LGHDT and CDR2 YNNKEL (reference sequence). In DNA form, the CDR3 reads TGTGCCAGCAGCCGACAGGGGAGGCAGGGCTACACCTTC. Protein: CASSRQGRQGYTF.

This sequence joins TRBV11-1 and TRBJ2-2; D not certain. Germline values: CDR1 SGHAT, CDR2 FQDESV (reference sequence). The CDR3 covers 16 residues. Trimming left V 2 bases short and J 3 bases short, with 13 bases between. The chain's CDR3 is CASSLHRSTDTGELFF. The DNA for the CDR3 is TGTGCCAGCAGCTTACATCGAAGTACAGACACCGGGGAGCTGTTTTTT. Complete variable domain (other parts from reference TRBV11-1 and TRBJ2-2): EAEVAQSPRYKITEKSQAVAFWCDPISGHATLYWYRQILGQGPELLVQFQDESVVDDSQLPKDRFSAERLKGVDSTLKIQPAELGDSAMYLCASSLHRSTDTGELFFGEGSRLTVL.

The table lists this clonotype with many counts. The chain uses TRBV30 and TRBJ1-1; 10 bases align to TRBD1. Per the germline V gene, CDR1 is GTSNPN and CDR2 is SVGIG (reference sequence). CDR3 length: 13 amino acids. J lost 5 bases, V lost 4 bases, and 4 bases had no gene match. This chain's CDR3 is CAWTRQGATEAFF. In DNA, the CDR3 is TGTGCCTGGACGCGACAGGGGGCGACTGAAGCTTTCTTT.